The 4 T cell receptor beta chains given below trace back to one sample, sequenced in a study of T cell responses to AZD1222 COVID-19 vaccine. Generated by immunoSEQ multiplex PCR, the TCRdb table keeps only in-frame clones and is missing some. This repertoire shows 95,000 to 150,000 clones, approximately 90% found once; its top ten account for around 7.8%. The source was peripheral blood, collected on day 0 of AZD1222 vaccination. The receptors here all came from an adult in good health.

This clone has only a few counts. CDR3: CASSLPQGAFEKLFF. CDR3 bases: TGTGCCAGCAGTCTGCCCCAGGGGGCTTTTGAAAAACTGTTTTTT. The chain carries TRBV28 and TRBJ1-4, with TRBD1 identical over 8 bases. Per the germline V gene, CDR1 is MDHEN and CDR2 is SYDVKM. The J segment lost 7 bases and the V segment lost 5 bases, leaving 9 bases of the junction unmatched. The CDR3 contains 15 residues.

The gene calls are TRBV7-2 and TRBJ2-5; possibly TRBD1 for D (6 bases). Germline V gives CDR1 SGHTA, CDR2 FQGNSA. V lost 5 bases and J 0 bases, leaving 16 bases between the germline ends. CDR3 size: 16 residues. CDR3 residues: CASSLSDGTHQETQYF. In DNA form, the CDR3 reads TGTGCCAGCAGCCTATCAGACGGGACACACCAAGAGACCCAGTACTTC. The full variable domain, in which reference TRBV7-2 and TRBJ2-5 provide the parts outside the CDR3, is GAGVSQSPSNKVTEKGKDVELRCDPISGHTALYWYRQSLGQGLEFLIYFQGNSAPDKSGLPSDRFSAERTGGSVSTLTIQRTQQEDSAVYLCASSLSDGTHQETQYFGPGTRLLVL.

The CDR3 here is CASSISRDSYGGNTIYF. The CDR3 DNA reads TGTGCCAGCAGCATCAGCCGGGACAGCTACGGTGGAAACACCATATATTTT. The rearrangement uses TRBV7-8 and TRBJ1-3, with 7 bases that match TRBD1. Germline V CDR1 and CDR2: SGHVS, FQNEAQ. The junction had 13 bases not matched to a gene; V was cut back by 5 bases and J by 3 bases. This CDR3 has 17 amino acids. The full variable domain, with the rest looked up from reference TRBV7-8 and TRBJ1-3, is GAGVSQSPRYKVAKRGQDVALRCDPISGHVSLFWYQQALGQGPEFLTYFQNEAQLDKSGLPSDRFFAERPEGSVSTLKIQRTQQEDSAVYLCASSISRDSYGGNTIYFGEGSWLTVV.

The chain couples TRBV24-1 to TRBJ1-1; D is uncertain. CDR3 size: 14 residues. Trimming cost V 4 bases and J 4 bases, with 12 bases left between them. The V gene's germline CDR1 is KGHDR and CDR2 SFDVKD. The CDR3: CATSEAGPSTEAFF. The CDR3 DNA reads TGTGCCACCAGTGAGGCAGGTCCGTCCACTGAAGCTTTCTTT.